The rows below give T cell receptor beta chains drawn from one sample of a study of tumour-infiltrating T cells in Burkitt lymphoma. Sequencing was performed with immunoSEQ multiplex PCR; in TCRdb, only in-frame clones are kept and a portion is missing. The repertoire holds around 46,000 clones, with less than 40% as singletons. The sample was tumor tissue. Receptors were obtained from a human donor with Burkitt lymphoma. Both conserved end residues are part of each CDR3.

j_gene,v_gene,CDR3aa
TRBJ2-2,TRBV5-1,CASSRSPGTTNTGELFF
TRBJ2-7,TRBV6-4,CANEGLAGGNHPYEQYF
TRBJ1-6,TRBV18,CASSPRTIYGDNSPLHF
TRBJ2-2,TRBV5-4,CASSPTSPGELFF
TRBJ2-1,TRBV25-1,CASSELRGASYNEQFF
TRBJ1-1,TRBV25-1,CASSGEERAFF
TRBJ1-2,TRBV5-1,CASRVTGSAYGGYTF
TRBJ2-7,TRBV6-6,CASSPGQGREQYF
TRBJ2-5,TRBV6-5,CASSLLGGWETQYF
TRBJ1-5,TRBV27,CASSLSRSNQPQHF
TRBJ2-2,TRBV7-2,CASSAQPQGAMRTGELFF
TRBJ1-2,TRBV18,CASSPRPQASYGYTF
TRBJ1-5,TRBV19,CASSFGQGDGQPQHF
TRBJ1-1,TRBV14,CASSQVGTEEAFF